The source of this T cell receptor (beta chain) is a study of CD4 T cells in relation to SARS-CoV-2 and coronaviruses. Study details: After approximately 10 days of antigen culture, PBMC TCR beta CDR3s were sequenced. Study-wide results and limits: Culture-expanded clones reflect memory recall rather than primary priming during culture.

CDR1 and CDR2 from the germline V gene are PRHDT and FYEKMQ (reference sequence). J lost 4 bases, V lost 4 bases, and 10 bases had no gene match. The CDR3 length is 16 residues. This clone has only one observation. The target antigen is unknown. Profiled with immunoSEQ multiplex PCR; TCRdb holds only in-frame clones, not every one. Of about 36,000 clones in the sample, about three quarters were seen once. The sequenced material came from memory CD4+ T cells from PBMCs, cultured in vitro. The TCR comes from an adult with COVID-19. The rearrangement uses TRBV13 and TRBJ2-7; 10 bases map to TRBD2. This CDR3 is CASSSVAGGDLYEQYF. The CDR3 DNA is TGTGCCAGCAGCTCCGTAGCGGGAGGTGACCTATACGAGCAGTACTTC. Together with reference TRBV13 and TRBJ2-7, the CDR3 gives the full variable domain: AAGVIQSPRHLIKEKRETATLKCYPIPRHDTVYWYQQGPGQDPQFLISFYEKMQSDKGSIPDRFSAQQFSDYHSELNMSSLELGDSALYFCASSSVAGGDLYEQYFGPGTRLTVT.